Presented here are 9 T cell receptor beta chains from one specimen sequenced in a study of T-cell memory formation after mild COVID-19. TCRdb processed the 5' RACE reads anew with MiXCR; each CDR3 protein has one entry. Of a few hundred thousand distinct CDR3 sequences in the sample, about 20% were seen once. The sequenced sample was PBMCs or a T cell subset sorted from them (not recorded which). The receptors come from a man aged 18-30 years who had mild COVID-19 (a few samples of this study predate the infection). Cell type and time point are not known.

The CDR3 here is CASSLAPVGEETQYF. The CDR3 DNA reads TGTGCCAGCAGCTTAGCGCCTGTGGGCGAAGAGACCCAGTACTTC. This chain joins TRBV7-6 and TRBJ2-5; D unresolved. Germline-derived CDR1 and CDR2 are SGHVS and FNYEAQ. The V end lost 0 bases, the J end lost 3 bases, and 11 bases lay between the germline ends. The CDR3 has 15 amino acids.

The V and J genes are TRBV12-3 or TRBV12-4 and TRBJ1-6; D remains ambiguous. Deletions cut 6 bases from V and 6 bases from J, with 6 bases between. The CDR3 spans 12 residues. The CDR3 DNA is TGTGCCAGCAGCGACGGTAATTCACCCCTCCACTTT. Translating it yields CASSDGNSPLHF.

CDR3 residues: CSVRPGETQYF. The CDR3 DNA reads as TGCAGCGTACGCCCCGGGGAGACCCAGTACTTC. V is TRBV29-1 and J is TRBJ2-5; no firm D call. Trimming stripped 6 bases from V and 5 bases from J, with 10 bases between. The CDR3 has 11 residues. Looked up from germline, CDR1 is SQVTM and CDR2 is ANQGSEA.

The chain employs TRBV12-3 or TRBV12-4 and TRBJ1-2; no definite D call. The CDR3 has 11 residues. With 4 bases removed from V and 6 bases from J, the gap between germline ends came to 6 bases. The CDR3 DNA reads as TGTGCCAGCAGTTACCTACATGGCTACACCTTC. Protein: CASSYLHGYTF.

This clonotype came up a few times. V and J are TRBV4-1 and TRBJ2-7; D might be TRBD1 or TRBD2, each matching 5 bases. There are 14 residues in the CDR3. Germline loops: CDR1 MGHRA, CDR2 YSYEKL. V was clipped by 0 bases and J by 7 bases, with 13 bases between them. As DNA, the CDR3 is TGCGCCAGCAGCCAAGAAGGGGCCGGGAATGAGCAGTACGTC. It codes for CASSQEGAGNEQYV.

V usage is TRBV4-3 and J usage is TRBJ1-1; D is perhaps TRBD1 (5 bases). CDR3 length: 15 residues. CDR1 is LGHNA, CDR2 YSLEER, per germline. The germline V and J ends were trimmed by 0 bases and 3 bases, with 11 bases remaining between them. In nucleotides, the CDR3 is TGCGCCAGCAGCCAAGAGGGGGTGGGGGACACTGAAGCTTTCTTT. Translating it yields CASSQEGVGDTEAFF.

This clonotype showed up just a few times. The chain carries TRBV23-1 and TRBJ1-5, with unresolved D. TRBV23-1 falls under the ORF class, with uncertain function. This CDR3 region has 14 residues. Trimming left V 7 bases short and J 3 bases short, with 13 bases between. DNA of the CDR3: TGCGCCAGCACCAACAGCCTTTCCAATCAGCCCCAGCATTTT. Translating gives CASTNSLSNQPQHF.

The rearrangement joins TRBV7-2 to TRBJ1-2; D gene uncertain. Germline lookup yields CDR1 SGHTA and CDR2 FQGNSA. V shed 1 base and J shed 12 bases, with 15 bases lying between them. CDR3 length equals 13 residues. The CDR3 spells CASSLEGGSWNTF. The CDR3 region has the DNA TGTGCCAGCAGCTTAGAGGGTGGCAGCTGGAACACCTTC. The variable domain in full, with the rest retrieved from reference TRBV7-2 and TRBJ1-2, is GAGVSQSPSNKVTEKGKDVELRCDPISGHTALYWYRQSLGQGLEFLIYFQGNSAPDKSGLPSDRFSAERTGGSVSTLTIQRTQQEDSAVYLCASSLEGGSWNTFGSGTRLTVV.

The chain has TRBV7-9 and TRBJ1-2, with D perhaps TRBD1 (5 bases). Trimming stripped 2 bases from V and 12 bases from J, with 10 bases between. Germline CDR1 SEHNR, CDR2 FQNEAQ (reference sequence). This CDR3 region has 11 residues. CDR3 coding DNA: TGTGCCAGCAGCTTAATGGGGGGTCACACCTTC. Amino acids: CASSLMGGHTF.